This T cell receptor (beta chain) was captured by sequencing in a study of blood T cell repertoires in COVID-19. About the research overall: From the United States, Italy and Spain came samples of acute and convalescent COVID-19. The cDNA or gDNA used as material had been derived from T cells, B-cell-depleted T cells, or PBMCs.

Authors' methods: Counts of nucleated cells, estimated from reference gene primer amplification, were obtained. Measured with immunoSEQ multiplex PCR; TCRdb has only the in-frame clones, and not every one. V, J and clone size reflect that table, while D and trimming were determined from the DNA. The data show roughly 250,000 clones, roughly 82% seen once. The receptor was derived from a woman aged 80 or older with active or convalescent COVID-19. Specimen: peripheral blood.

The DNA of the CDR3 is TGTGCCAGCAGGGGGACAGTAAATAATGAAAAACTGTTTTTT. This codes for CASRGTVNNEKLFF. The rearrangement links TRBV6-5 to TRBJ1-4, with 7 bases matching TRBD1. After removal of 6 bases from V and 4 bases from J, the junction contained 5 bases not matched to a gene. This CDR3 spans 14 amino acids. CDR1 is MNHEY and CDR2 is SVGAGI in the germline V gene.